The 26 T cell receptor beta chains listed next were all sequenced from one sample in a study of shared clonotypes between healthy human individuals. Naive CD8 cells comprised CD45RO-negative, CCR7-positively selected cells, excluding terminally differentiated effector memory CD45RA+ cells. Produced via immunoSEQ multiplex PCR; TCRdb's table is partial and in-frame only. The sample has around 650,000 clones, approximately 96% seen once. Sample: naive CD8+ T cells sorted from blood. The source is a woman under 40 in good health.

V and J are TRBV7-3 and TRBJ1-3, with D unresolved. The germline V and J ends were trimmed by 7 bases and 3 bases, with 16 bases remaining between them. From germline, CDR1 is SGHTA and CDR2 FQGTGA. The CDR3 runs 15 residues. CDR3: CASNQGRLFGNTIYF. The DNA of the CDR3 is TGTGCCAGCAATCAAGGGAGACTTTTTGGAAACACCATATATTTT. The full variable domain, in which reference TRBV7-3 and TRBJ1-3 provide the parts outside the CDR3, is GAGVSQTPSNKVTEKGKYVELRCDPISGHTALYWYRQSLGQGPEFLIYFQGTGAADDSGLPNDRFFAVRPEGSVSTLKIQRTERGDSAVYLCASNQGRLFGNTIYFGEGSWLTVV.

The chain uses TRBV19 and TRBJ2-7; D assignment may be TRBD1 or TRBD2 (6 bases each). This CDR3 contains 14 residues. Germline V gives CDR1 LNHDA, CDR2 SQIVND (reference sequence). The V and J ends lost 3 bases and 2 bases respectively, with 11 bases between them. The CDR3 DNA reads TGTGCCAGTAGTATCTTTGGGGGGCCCTACGAGCAGTACTTC. Its translation: CASSIFGGPYEQYF.

This rearrangement joins TRBV19 to TRBJ2-1; D tentatively fits TRBD1 or TRBD2 (5 bases each). Germline V lookup: CDR1 LNHDA, CDR2 SQIVND (reference sequence). V was trimmed by 6 bases and J by 1 base, leaving 16 bases between them. This CDR3 comprises 16 residues. CDR3 loop: CASRDREGFSYNEQFF. The DNA of the CDR3 is TGTGCCAGTAGAGACAGAGAGGGGTTTTCCTACAATGAGCAGTTCTTC.

This clone was seen just once. The chain couples TRBV27 to TRBJ2-6; a weak D match, TRBD1 (5 bases). The V end was cut by 2 bases, the J end by 2 bases, with 10 bases between. This CDR3 is built from 16 residues. The germline V gene encodes CDR1 MNHEY and CDR2 SMNVEV (reference sequence). In nucleotides, the CDR3 is TGTGCCAGCAGTTTAGGGCAGGGAACTGGGGCCAACGTCCTGACTTTC. Protein: CASSLGQGTGANVLTF.

The chain has TRBV6-6 and TRBJ1-4; no clear D gene. Between the trimmed V and J ends, which lost 2 bases and 4 bases, there was a span of 8 bases. Germline CDR1 and CDR2: MNHNY and SVGAGI (reference sequence). The CDR3 sequence is 14 residues long. The CDR3 DNA follows: TGTGCCAGCAGTTACCTAAGTAATAATGAAAAACTGTTTTTT. Translating it yields CASSYLSNNEKLFF.

This chain uses TRBV2 with TRBJ1-2; no clear D. Trimming took 11 bases from V and 4 from J, leaving 11 bases between them. Germline loops: CDR1 SNHLY, CDR2 FYNNEI. The CDR3 is 11 amino acids. The CDR3 protein is CARTDSYGYTF. The CDR3 DNA sequence: TGTGCCCGCACAGATTCCTATGGCTACACCTTC.

The chain has TRBV7-3 and TRBJ1-1; no reliable D call. Per germline, CDR1 SGHTA and CDR2 FQGTGA. The CDR3 runs 14 residues. Trimming took off 3 bases at V and 0 bases at J, with 8 bases between the two ends. CDR3 region: CASSFLAMNTEAFF. Written as DNA, the CDR3 is TGTGCCAGCAGCTTCTTAGCTATGAACACTGAAGCTTTCTTT.

V and J are TRBV7-8 and TRBJ1-5; D remains ambiguous. The CDR3 length is 20 residues. Trimming cost V 0 bases and J 4 bases, with 25 bases left between them. CDR1 is SGHVS, CDR2 FQNEAQ, per germline. The CDR3 DNA follows: TGTGCCAGCAGCTTAGCCCTAATACCCCCCGGGCCCACCCTTAATCAGCCCCAGCATTTT. Residues: CASSLALIPPGPTLNQPQHF.

The chain has TRBV27 and TRBJ2-1, with D perhaps matching TRBD1 or TRBD2 (5 bases each). This CDR3 has 14 residues. The germline V gene encodes CDR1 MNHEY and CDR2 SMNVEV (reference sequence). Trimming pared 3 bases from V and 2 bases from J, leaving 8 bases between. The CDR3 DNA reads TGTGCCAGCAGTTTCCAGGGAGCCTACAATGAGCAGTTCTTC. This gives the protein CASSFQGAYNEQFF.

The CDR3 sequence: CASSLLRGDPPNEKLFF. The CDR3 coding sequence is TGTGCCAGCAGTTTGTTGAGAGGGGACCCACCTAATGAAAAACTGTTTTTT. The gene calls are TRBV28 and TRBJ1-4, with a weak D call TRBD1 (5 bases). The CDR3 covers 17 residues. Looked up from germline, CDR1 is MDHEN and CDR2 is SYDVKM. V lost 3 bases, J lost 3 bases, and 17 bases lay in between.

This clone was counted only a few times. Other DNA sequences from this sample encode an identical CDR3 as well. This rearrangement joins TRBV4-1 to TRBJ2-5; D is possibly TRBD1 (5 bases). Germline V gene lookup returns CDR1 MGHRA and CDR2 YSYEKL. The CDR3 covers 13 residues. V was clipped by 0 bases and J by 3 bases, with 5 bases between them. In DNA form, the CDR3 reads TGCGCCAGCAGCCAAGACAGGGAAGAGACCCAGTACTTC. Translated, it gives CASSQDREETQYF.

On this clone itself: Other DNA sequences from this sample encode an identical CDR3 as well. The chain has TRBV4-2 and TRBJ2-1; D is perhaps TRBD1 or TRBD2 (5 bases each). Per the germline V gene, CDR1 is LGHNA and CDR2 is YNFKEQ. Trimming shortened V by 3 bases and J by 10 bases, and 10 bases separated the two germline ends. The CDR3 spans 12 residues. As DNA, the CDR3 is TGTGCCAGCAGCCAGGGGGTCCGCGAGCAGTTCTTC. Its protein is CASSQGVREQFF.

V is TRBV7-9 and J is TRBJ2-2; possible D gene TRBD1, 5 bases. Trimming pared 4 bases from V and 8 bases from J, leaving 11 bases between. Germline assignment: CDR1 SEHNR and CDR2 FQNEAQ (reference sequence). The CDR3 totals 13 residues. CDR3 sequence reads: CASSSGHPGELFF. The CDR3 DNA reads as TGTGCCAGCAGCTCAGGACATCCTGGGGAGCTGTTTTTT.

In regard to this clone: This same CDR3 is encoded by further DNA sequences in the sample. The rearrangement links TRBV7-9 to TRBJ1-1, with D perhaps TRBD1 (5 bases). Germline lookup yields CDR1 SEHNR and CDR2 FQNEAQ (reference sequence). The CDR3 spans 14 residues. Trimming took 3 bases from V and 1 from J, leaving 9 bases between them. This CDR3 reads CASSFGGGNTEAFF. As DNA, the CDR3 is TGTGCCAGCAGCTTTGGGGGAGGGAACACTGAAGCTTTCTTT.

The chain joins TRBV30 to TRBJ2-2; D may be TRBD2 (6 bases). The CDR3 contains 12 residues. The germline V gene encodes CDR1 GTSNPN and CDR2 SVGIG (reference sequence). The V and J ends lost 3 bases and 6 bases respectively, with 8 bases between them. CDR3 sequence reads: CAWRRLAGELFF. Written as DNA, the CDR3 is TGTGCCTGGAGGCGACTAGCCGGGGAGCTGTTTTTT.

The chain uses TRBV10-3 and TRBJ2-1; maybe TRBD2 (6 bases). Per germline, CDR1 ENHRY and CDR2 SYGVKD. CDR3 length: 16 amino acids. The V end lost 3 bases, the J end lost 9 bases, and 21 bases lay between the germline ends. The CDR3 protein is CAISDPDFLGGSEQFF. The CDR3 nucleotides read TGTGCCATCAGTGATCCGGACTTCCTAGGAGGGTCTGAGCAGTTCTTC.

This clone was observed a few times. This chain links TRBV28 with TRBJ2-1; D gene unclear. This CDR3 is built from 11 residues. CDR1 and CDR2 from the germline V gene are MDHEN and SYDVKM. V shed 5 bases and J shed 4 bases, with 3 bases lying between them. CDR3 amino acids: CASSHYNEQFF. Here the CDR3 DNA reads TGTGCCAGCAGTCATTACAATGAGCAGTTCTTC.

V usage is TRBV13 and J usage is TRBJ2-5, with 7 bases fitting TRBD1. The DNA matches TRBJ2-7 better at its end, which makes the J call doubtful. Germline CDR1 reads PRHDT; CDR2 reads FYEKMQ (reference sequence). The CDR3 covers 15 residues. The CDR3 DNA reads TGTGCCAGCAGCTTAAGACAGGGATTCTCCTACGAGCAGTACTTC. It is translated as CASSLRQGFSYEQYF.

This chain links TRBV7-9 with TRBJ2-7, with 11 bases fitting TRBD1. Per the germline V gene, CDR1 is SEHNR and CDR2 is FQNEAQ (reference sequence). There are 15 residues in the CDR3. V was pared by 2 bases and J by 4 bases, with 4 bases of the junction left unmatched. The CDR3 nucleotides are TGTGCCAGCAGCTTACATGGACAGGGGGCGTACGAGCAGTACTTC. It codes for CASSLHGQGAYEQYF.

This chain joins TRBV7-9 and TRBJ2-2, with 7 bases lining up with TRBD1. Germline V CDR1 and CDR2: SEHNR, FQNEAQ (reference sequence). This CDR3 spans 16 amino acids. The J segment lost 4 bases and the V segment lost 7 bases, leaving 12 bases of the junction unmatched. This CDR3 is CASTPAQGIRTGELFF. Written as DNA, the CDR3 is TGTGCCAGCACCCCAGCACAGGGGATCCGCACCGGGGAGCTGTTTTTT.

CDR3 sequence (DNA): TGTGCCAGTAGTCCCCGGGACAGGGGGGACCCCTACGAGCAGTACTTC. Translating it yields CASSPRDRGDPYEQYF. V usage is TRBV19 and J usage is TRBJ2-7; TRBD1 aligns across 11 bases. The junction had 8 bases not matched to a gene; V was cut back by 5 bases and J by 2 bases. From germline, CDR1 is LNHDA and CDR2 SQIVND (reference sequence). This CDR3 spans 16 amino acids. Supplemented by reference TRBV19 and TRBJ2-7, the full variable domain reads DGGITQSPKYLFRKEGQNVTLSCEQNLNHDAMYWYRQDPGQGLRLIYYSQIVNDFQKGDIAEGYSVSREKKESFPLTVTSAQKNPTAFYLCASSPRDRGDPYEQYFGPGTRLTVT.

The rearrangement joins TRBV27 to TRBJ1-1, with D possibly matching TRBD1 (5 bases). The germline gives CDR1 MNHEY, CDR2 SMNVEV (reference sequence). The CDR3 is 12 amino acids. Trimming removed 7 bases from V and 8 bases from J, with 14 bases in between. The CDR3: CASIGQGLEAFF. The CDR3 DNA sequence: TGTGCCAGCATAGGGCAGGGTTTGGAAGCTTTCTTT.

This clone was detected once. This sequence joins TRBV27 and TRBJ2-7, with 16 bases identical to TRBD2. V trimming: 5 bases; J trimming: 9 bases; junction bases outside the gene matches: 7. Per germline, CDR1 MNHEY and CDR2 SMNVEV (reference sequence). The CDR3 totals 15 residues. The CDR3 coding sequence is TGTGCCAGCAGTCAAGGGACTAGCGGGAGGGTGGGGCAGTACTTC. This encodes CASSQGTSGRVGQYF.

The rearrangement joins TRBV2 to TRBJ1-3; unclear D gene. V lost 2 bases to trimming and J lost 0 bases, with 14 bases between them. CDR1 and CDR2 from the germline V gene are SNHLY and FYNNEI. The CDR3 loop spans 17 amino acids. The CDR3 loop reads CASSERWLIHSGNTIYF. The CDR3 DNA sequence: TGTGCCAGCAGTGAACGGTGGTTGATACACTCTGGAAACACCATATATTTT. Using reference TRBV2 and TRBJ1-3 for the parts outside the CDR3, the full variable domain is EPEVTQTPSHQVTQMGQEVILRCVPISNHLYFYWYRQILGQKVEFLVSFYNNEISEKSEIFDDQFSVERPDGSNFTLKIRSTKLEDSAMYFCASSERWLIHSGNTIYFGEGSWLTVV.

The chain joins TRBV7-9 to TRBJ1-4, with a tentative D call TRBD1 (6 bases). This CDR3 has 16 amino acids. Germline CDR1 and CDR2: SEHNR and FQNEAQ (reference sequence). V was shortened by 3 bases and J by 8 bases, with 19 bases between the two germline ends. CDR3 loop: CASSLEGEGEFEKLFF. CDR3 coding DNA: TGTGCCAGCAGCTTGGAGGGGGAAGGGGAGTTCGAAAAACTGTTTTTT.

Turning to this clone: One end of the junction varies from germline; a read error may be responsible. This chain connects TRBV30 to TRBJ1-1, with D uncertain. Germline V gives CDR1 GTSNPN, CDR2 SVGIG (reference sequence). CDR3 length equals 11 residues. CDR3 nucleotides: TGTGCCTGGAGTAGAGGCGGGGAAAGCCTCTTT. Translating it yields CAWSRGGESLF.